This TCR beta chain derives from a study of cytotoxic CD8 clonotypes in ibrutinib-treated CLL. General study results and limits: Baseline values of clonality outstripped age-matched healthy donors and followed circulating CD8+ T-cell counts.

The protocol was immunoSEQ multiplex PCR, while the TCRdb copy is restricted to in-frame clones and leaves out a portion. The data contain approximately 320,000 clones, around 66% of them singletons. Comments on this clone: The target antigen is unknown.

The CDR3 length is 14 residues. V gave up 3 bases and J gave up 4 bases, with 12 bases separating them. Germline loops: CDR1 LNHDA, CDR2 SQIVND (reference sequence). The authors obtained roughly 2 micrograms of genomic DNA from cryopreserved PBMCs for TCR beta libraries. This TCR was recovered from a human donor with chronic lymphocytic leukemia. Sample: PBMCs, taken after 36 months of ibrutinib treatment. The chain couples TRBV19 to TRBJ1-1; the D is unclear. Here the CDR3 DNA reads TGTGCCAGTAGTATTACCGCCTACGGCACTGAAGCTTTCTTT. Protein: CASSITAYGTEAFF.